Included here is one T cell receptor (beta chain) sequence, with context. Its antigen is still unknown. This sample was taken from a study of vaccination and CD4 T cells after COVID-19. Study information: The convalescent population consisted of six males and four females, two of whom were of Hispanic ethnicity. The stimulus for the cells was overlapping spike peptides derived from SARS-CoV-2, HCoV-NL63, HCoV-OC43 and HCoV-229E. Participants were given two doses of BNT162b2 or mRNA-1273 vaccine. Study-level points and caveats: Within the convalescent patients, spike mono-reactivity was found in 304 of 307 vaccine-specific clones.

The CDR3 is 17 residues long. The V gene end was trimmed by 3 bases and the J gene end by 1 base; junction bases not matched to a gene: 10. Germline CDR1 and CDR2: SEHNR and FQNEAQ (reference sequence). Regarding treatment: roughly 11-day PBMC culture with coronavirus spike peptide pools or control peptides (ViraFEST assay). Oncomine TCR Beta short-read sequencing was applied to DNA from cultured CD4+ T cells. MiXCR was run by TCRdb on the PCR reads, yielding one entry per CDR3 protein. The sample holds some 10,000 distinct CDR3 sequences, around half seen once. This chain uses TRBV7-9 with TRBJ2-3; 7 bases are a match to TRBD1. The TCR sequence derives from a human donor who had recovered from COVID-19. The sample taken for sequencing was CD4+ T cells from blood, cultured in vitro. The CDR3 sequence is CASSFELRGTGTDTQYF. In DNA form, the CDR3 reads TGTGCCAGCAGCTTCGAACTAAGGGGGACAGGCACAGATACGCAGTATTTT.